This T cell receptor (beta chain) was observed in a study of T-cell reconstitution after alpha-beta-depleted transplantation in children. Researchers prepared the TCRbeta library using unique molecular identifiers, the study reports. TCRdb re-called the PCR reads with MiXCR, one entry per CDR3 protein. The sample lists roughly 790,000 distinct CDR3 sequences, under 20% seen once, with about 5% in the top ten. Trimming shortened V by 2 bases and J by 1 base, and 14 bases separated the two germline ends. Germline CDR1 reads DFQATT; CDR2 reads SNEGSKA (reference sequence). The CDR3 covers 15 residues. Study results and caveats: Surviving recipient cells, namely T cells and thymic progenitors, were the source of high day-60 TCRbeta diversity in some patients. After one year, T-cell counts and TCRbeta diversity mostly came from new T cells.

With regard to this clonotype: Its cognate antigen is unknown.

The chain joins TRBV20-1 to TRBJ1-1; TRBD1 might be the D (6 bases). The sequencing used PBMCs, mostly from graft donor cells, collected 360 days after TCRalphabeta/CD19-depleted stem cell transplant. This clonotype originated in a male patient under 18 who had a stem cell transplant for acute lymphoblastic leukemia, so the T cells may come from the graft donor. The CDR3 sequence: CSARSGGTRNTEAFF. DNA of the CDR3: TGCAGTGCTAGATCCGGCGGGACACGGAACACTGAAGCTTTCTTT.